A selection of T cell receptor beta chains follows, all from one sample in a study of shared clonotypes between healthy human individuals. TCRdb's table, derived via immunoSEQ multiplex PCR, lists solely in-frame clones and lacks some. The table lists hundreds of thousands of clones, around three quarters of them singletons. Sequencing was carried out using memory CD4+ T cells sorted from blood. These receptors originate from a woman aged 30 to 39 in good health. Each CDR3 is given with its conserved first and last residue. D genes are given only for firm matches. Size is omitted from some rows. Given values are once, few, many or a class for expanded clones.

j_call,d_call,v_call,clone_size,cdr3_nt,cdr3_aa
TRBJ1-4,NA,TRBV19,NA,TGTGCCAGTAGTATAGTGGCACGTACCCATGAAAAACTGTTTTTT,CASSIVARTHEKLFF
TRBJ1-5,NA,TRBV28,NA,TGTGCCAGCAGACTAAGGGGGGGAGGGCAGCCCCAGCATTTT,CASRLRGGGQPQHF
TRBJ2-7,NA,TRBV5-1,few,TGCGCCAGCAGCTTCGCTCTGCAGGGTACTACGGAGCAGTACTTC,CASSFALQGTTEQYF
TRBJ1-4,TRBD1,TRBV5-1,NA,TGCGCCAGCAGCAAGGGACAGGGAATCGTTAATGAAAAACTGTTTTTT,CASSKGQGIVNEKLFF
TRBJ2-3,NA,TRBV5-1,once,TGCGCCAGCAGCTTGGCTGACAGCCCCACAGATACGCAGTATTTT,CASSLADSPTDTQYF
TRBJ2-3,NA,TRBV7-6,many,TGTGCCAGCAGCCCCCAGGCGGGGACGCGGGCAGATACGCAGTATTTT,CASSPQAGTRADTQYF
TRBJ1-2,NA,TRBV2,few,TGTGCCAGCAGTCCGGAGGGATTATTAGATGGCTACACCTTC,CASSPEGLLDGYTF
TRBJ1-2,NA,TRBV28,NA,TGTGCCAGCAGGGGACACACGACTAACTATGGCTACACCTTC,CASRGHTTNYGYTF
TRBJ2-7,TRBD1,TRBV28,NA,TGTGCCAGCAGGGGACAGCAGGGGCAGTACTTC,CASRGQQGQYF
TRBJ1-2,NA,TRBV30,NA,TGTGCCGGAGAAAACATCAGGGCGCTCCACTTC,CAGENIRALHF
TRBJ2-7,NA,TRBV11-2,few,TGTGCCAGCAGCCTAGGGGTTGGGAGTACCAGCGAGCAGTACTTC,CASSLGVGSTSEQYF
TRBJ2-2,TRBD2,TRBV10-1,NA,TGCGCCAGCAGTGAGTCTCCGTCTAGCGGGGCCCAGGGGGAGCTGTTTTTT,CASSESPSSGAQGELFF
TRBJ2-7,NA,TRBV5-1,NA,TGCGCCAGCAGGAGGGCTGACAGCTCCTACGAGCAGTACTTC,CASRRADSSYEQYF
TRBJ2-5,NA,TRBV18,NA,TGTGCCAGCTCACCTGAGTTGGAGACCCAGTACTTC,CASSPELETQYF
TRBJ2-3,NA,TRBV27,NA,TGTGCCAGCAGTTCCTCTTTCTCTTTGACGGGTGTGGATACGCAGTATTTT,CASSSSFSLTGVDTQYF
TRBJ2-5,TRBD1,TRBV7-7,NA,TGTGCCAGCAGTCCCGGGACAGTCTCAGAGACCCAGTACTTC,CASSPGTVSETQYF
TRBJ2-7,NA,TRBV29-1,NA,TGCAGCGTTGATCTCCCAGGGGCAACCGGGACGGGAGAGCAGTACTTC,CSVDLPGATGTGEQYF
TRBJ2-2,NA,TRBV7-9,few,TGTGCCAGCAGCCCCGAGGGACCAGACACCGGGGAGCTGTTTTTT,CASSPEGPDTGELFF
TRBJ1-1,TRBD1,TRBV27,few,TGTGCCAGCAGTCCGAGGACAGGTGGGGTCATGAACACTGAAGCTTTCTTT,CASSPRTGGVMNTEAFF
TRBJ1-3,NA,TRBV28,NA,TGTGCCAGCAGTTTAAGGGAGGGAAACACCATATATTTT,CASSLREGNTIYF
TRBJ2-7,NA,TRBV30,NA,TGTGCCTGGAGTTTGGCGGGCTACGAGCAGTACTTC,CAWSLAGYEQYF
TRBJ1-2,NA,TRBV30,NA,TGTGCCTGGAGTGTCACAGGGCCCATTGGCTACACCTTC,CAWSVTGPIGYTF
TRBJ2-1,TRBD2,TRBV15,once,TGTGCCACCAGCATACTAGCGGGAGGGCCCAATGAGCAGTTCTTC,CATSILAGGPNEQFF
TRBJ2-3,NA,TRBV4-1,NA,TGCGCCAGCAGCCGAGTTCTTAGCACAGATACGCAGTATTTT,CASSRVLSTDTQYF
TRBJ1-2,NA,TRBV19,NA,TGTGCCAGTAGACCTCCGTGGGGAGTTAACTATGGCTACACCTTC,CASRPPWGVNYGYTF
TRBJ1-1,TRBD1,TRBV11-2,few,TGTGCCAGCAGCTCGTCCACCCTGGACAGGCGCTGGACTGAAGCTTTCTTT,CASSSSTLDRRWTEAFF
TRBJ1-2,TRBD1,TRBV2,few,TGTGCCAGCACCCCCTCGACAGGGGTCCTCTCTGGCTACACCTTC,CASTPSTGVLSGYTF
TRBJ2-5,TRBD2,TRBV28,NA,TGTGCCAGCAGTTTAGCGGGAGCCCGCCAAGAGACCCAGTACTTC,CASSLAGARQETQYF
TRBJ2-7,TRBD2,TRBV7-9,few,TGTGCCAGCAAAATAGCGGGAGGGCTTGAGCAGTACTTC,CASKIAGGLEQYF
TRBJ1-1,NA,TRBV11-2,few,TGTGCCAGCAGCTTGTCGACGGTGAACACTGAAGCTTTCTTT,CASSLSTVNTEAFF
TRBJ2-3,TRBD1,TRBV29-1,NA,TGCAGCGTCGGACAGGGGTGGGCTGATACGCAGTATTTT,CSVGQGWADTQYF
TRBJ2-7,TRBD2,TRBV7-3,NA,TGTGCCAGCAGCTTAATCGGCGGGGGCGAGCAGTACTTC,CASSLIGGGEQYF